Below are 26 T cell receptor beta chains sequenced from a single sample in a study of T cell responses to AZD1222 COVID-19 vaccine. TCRdb keeps only in-frame clones here, not all; method: immunoSEQ multiplex PCR. The table records some 190,000 clones, roughly 91% of them present only once. Sequenced here: peripheral blood, sampled 28 days after the second AZD1222 dose. The source is an adult who received the AZD1222 COVID-19 vaccine.

V usage is TRBV5-1 and J usage is TRBJ2-5; no firm D call. The CDR3 has 13 residues. The germline gives CDR1 SGHRS, CDR2 YFSETQ. The germline V and J ends were trimmed by 1 base and 1 base, with 5 bases remaining between them. The CDR3 sequence is CASSLMLQETQYF. The CDR3 DNA reads TGCGCCAGCAGCTTGATGCTCCAAGAGACCCAGTACTTC.

V is TRBV28 and J is TRBJ2-5; 8 bases are a match to TRBD1. The V gene end was trimmed by 3 bases and the J gene end by 0 bases; junction bases not matched to a gene: 6. CDR1 is MDHEN, CDR2 SYDVKM, per germline. CDR3 length: 16 residues. CDR3 amino acids: CASSFPLTGDQETQYF. The CDR3 coding sequence is TGTGCCAGCAGTTTCCCCTTGACAGGGGACCAAGAGACCCAGTACTTC.

The chain recombines TRBV5-1 with TRBJ1-3, with D perhaps matching TRBD1 (5 bases). Trimming stripped 0 bases from V and 4 bases from J, with 20 bases between. Germline V gene data show CDR1 as SGHRS and CDR2 as YFSETQ. The CDR3 loop spans 18 amino acids. The CDR3 reads CASSLGGSQGVGGNTIYF. The CDR3 bases are TGCGCCAGCAGCTTGGGTGGAAGCCAGGGCGTTGGAGGAAACACCATATATTTT.

This rearrangement joins TRBV7-8 to TRBJ1-2; 8 positions match TRBD1. The CDR3 extends over 16 amino acids. The V gene end was trimmed by 3 bases and the J gene end by 4 bases; junction bases not matched to a gene: 10. The germline V gene has CDR1 SGHVS and CDR2 FQNEAQ. The CDR3 protein is CASSFGGTTGAYGYTF. CDR3 coding DNA: TGTGCCAGCAGCTTCGGGGGGACGACAGGGGCCTATGGCTACACCTTC. Full variable domain (missing parts from reference TRBV7-8 and TRBJ1-2): GAGVSQSPRYKVAKRGQDVALRCDPISGHVSLFWYQQALGQGPEFLTYFQNEAQLDKSGLPSDRFFAERPEGSVSTLKIQRTQQEDSAVYLCASSFGGTTGAYGYTFGSGTRLTVV.

This chain uses TRBV28 with TRBJ1-3; TRBD1 matches at 10 bases. The CDR3 is 13 residues long. CDR1 and CDR2 (germline): MDHEN, SYDVKM. After removal of 6 bases from V and 8 bases from J, the junction contained 4 bases not matched to a gene. The CDR3 nucleotides are TGTGCCAGCAGGCGACAGGGGGCGGACACCATATATTTT. Translated: CASRRQGADTIYF.

CDR3 region: CASGFGGLAADTQYF. CDR3 bases: TGTGCCAGCGGATTTGGAGGACTGGCGGCAGATACGCAGTATTTT. This chain connects TRBV6-6 to TRBJ2-3; possibly TRBD2 for D (5 bases). This CDR3 is built from 15 residues. With 8 bases removed from V and 4 bases from J, the gap between germline ends came to 19 bases. Germline V gene sequence: CDR1 MNHNY, CDR2 SVGAGI (reference sequence).

The chain carries TRBV5-4 and TRBJ2-5, with TRBD1 matching 9 bases. This CDR3 region has 14 residues. V shed 4 bases, J shed 5 bases, and the junction held 6 bases outside the gene matches. CDR1 and CDR2 from the germline V gene are SGHNT and YYREEE (reference sequence). DNA for the CDR3: TGTGCCAGCAGCCATACAGGGGGCAGGGAGACCCAGTACTTC. Its translation: CASSHTGGRETQYF.

This clone has a handful of counts. V and J are TRBV5-4 and TRBJ2-7; D remains ambiguous. The germline CDR1 and CDR2 sequences are SGHNT and YYREEE (reference sequence). The germline V and J ends were trimmed by 7 bases and 0 bases, with 14 bases remaining between them. The CDR3 length is 14 residues. CDR3 sequence: CASRPVRDSYEQYF. The CDR3 DNA follows: TGTGCCAGCCGCCCCGTGAGAGACTCCTACGAGCAGTACTTC.

The V and J genes are TRBV27 and TRBJ1-5; tentatively, D is TRBD1 (5 bases). CDR1 is MNHEY and CDR2 is SMNVEV in the germline V gene (reference sequence). V was pared by 6 bases and J by 6 bases, with 24 bases between. There are 17 residues in the CDR3. In nucleotides, the CDR3 is TGTGCCAGCAGGGGGTCGTTTGGGGTTCAGGGAACTCAGCCCCAGCATTTT. Residues: CASRGSFGVQGTQPQHF.

The chain links TRBV5-1 to TRBJ1-2; 7 bases map to TRBD1. There are 13 residues in the CDR3. Germline CDR1 SGHRS, CDR2 YFSETQ. Germline trimming cut 0 bases from V and 8 bases from J; bases unmatched to any gene: 4. The CDR3 region has the DNA TGCGCCAGCAGCTTGGACCAGGGGGGAGGCTACACCTTC. Translation: CASSLDQGGGYTF.

The gene calls are TRBV19 and TRBJ2-7; TRBD1 aligns across 8 bases. The ends lost 7 bases at V and 7 bases at J; junction bases unmatched: 6. This CDR3 spans 12 amino acids. From germline, CDR1 is LNHDA and CDR2 SQIVND (reference sequence). CDR3 in DNA: TGTGCCAGTACGGACAGGGACATGGAGCAGTACTTC. Protein: CASTDRDMEQYF.

The gene calls are TRBV5-4 and TRBJ2-1; D remains unclear. The germline V gene has CDR1 SGHNT and CDR2 YYREEE (reference sequence). V was trimmed by 2 bases and J by 7 bases, leaving 16 bases between them. The CDR3 length is 15 residues. This CDR3 is CASSLSGPSGNEQFF. For the CDR3, the DNA is TGTGCCAGCAGCTTATCGGGTCCTAGTGGGAATGAGCAGTTCTTC.

V gene TRBV30 combines with J gene TRBJ2-7; TRBD1 agrees at 9 bases. Germline trimming cut 0 bases from V and 7 bases from J; bases unmatched to any gene: 13. Per germline, CDR1 GTSNPN and CDR2 SVGIG (reference sequence). CDR3 length equals 16 residues. The CDR3 reads CAWSVTRGQGRREQYF. CDR3 nucleotide sequence: TGTGCCTGGAGTGTGACTCGGGGACAGGGAAGACGGGAGCAGTACTTC.

V usage is TRBV10-3 and J usage is TRBJ1-1; the D gene is possibly TRBD1 (6 bases). This CDR3 has 14 amino acids. Trimming removed 10 bases at V and 1 base at J, with 16 bases between. The germline V gene has CDR1 ENHRY and CDR2 SYGVKD. CDR3 bases: TGTGCCACCGGGACCGGACAGTCGAACACTGAAGCTTTCTTT. Its protein is CATGTGQSNTEAFF.

CDR3 loop: CASSPGTYYEQYF. DNA of the CDR3: TGTGCCAGCAGCCCCGGGACATACTACGAGCAGTACTTC. The chain employs TRBV3-1 (or the pseudogene TRBV3-2) and TRBJ2-7; D perhaps matches TRBD1 (6 bases). CDR1 and CDR2 from the germline V gene are LGHDT and YNNKEL (reference sequence). V was pared by 4 bases and J by 3 bases, with 10 bases between. This CDR3 contains 13 residues.

The V call is TRBV5-1, the J call TRBJ1-2; the D gene is possibly TRBD1 (6 bases). CDR1 is SGHRS and CDR2 is YFSETQ in the germline V gene. Trimming took off 2 bases at V and 3 bases at J, with 14 bases between the two ends. The CDR3 is made up of 15 amino acids. CDR3 bases: TGCGCCAGCAGCTTAGGACAGTTGATGGACTATGGCTACACCTTC. Encoded protein: CASSLGQLMDYGYTF.

This chain links TRBV28 with TRBJ2-1; 7 bases map to TRBD2. CDR3 length: 15 residues. The trim removed 7 bases at V and 3 bases at J, leaving 9 bases unmatched. Germline V gene lookup returns CDR1 MDHEN and CDR2 SYDVKM. The CDR3 region has the DNA TGTGCCAGCACCAAGCGGCTAGCGGTCTACAATGAGCAGTTCTTC. Translating it yields CASTKRLAVYNEQFF.

The chain has TRBV4-1 and TRBJ1-2; D is ambiguous. V gave up 0 bases and J gave up 4 bases, with 15 bases separating them. Germline CDR1 MGHRA, CDR2 YSYEKL. The CDR3 loop spans 16 amino acids. CDR3 region: CASSQERSRGGYGYTF. As DNA, the CDR3 is TGCGCCAGCAGCCAAGAAAGGAGCAGAGGAGGCTATGGCTACACCTTC.

The CDR3, as DNA: TGTGCCACCAGCTCCGGGGGGGAGGAGTGGGAAAAACTGTTTTTT. This translates into CATSSGGEEWEKLFF. The gene calls are TRBV15 and TRBJ1-4; tentative D call: TRBD1 (5 bases). This CDR3 is 15 amino acids long. Trimming took 5 bases from V and 8 from J, leaving 18 bases between them. The germline V gene has CDR1 LNHNV and CDR2 YYDKDF (reference sequence).

The gene calls are TRBV24-1 and TRBJ2-1, with D uncertain. Germline V lookup: CDR1 KGHDR, CDR2 SFDVKD. Trimming removed 3 bases from V and 12 bases from J, with 14 bases in between. CDR3 size: 13 residues. Here the CDR3 DNA reads TGTGCCACCAGTGATAAATTAGTGGCTCGGCAGTTCTTC. Its protein is CATSDKLVARQFF.

The J gene is TRBJ1-1, the V gene TRBV10-3; weak D call: TRBD1 (5 bases). Germline V gene data show CDR1 as ENHRY and CDR2 as SYGVKD. The ends were cut back, 3 bases at V and 1 base at J, with 12 bases in the middle. This CDR3 has 15 amino acids. The DNA for the CDR3 is TGTGCCATCAGTGATTCCGGGACGGAGAACACTGAAGCTTTCTTT. Translated, it gives CAISDSGTENTEAFF.

The chain recombines TRBV25-1 with TRBJ1-4, with D possibly being TRBD1 (5 bases). The germline V gene has CDR1 MGHDK and CDR2 SYGVNS. V was clipped by 6 bases and J by 6 bases, with 8 bases between them. This CDR3 spans 12 amino acids. The CDR3 is CASRGEDEKLFF. The CDR3 nucleotides are TGTGCCAGCAGGGGGGAGGATGAAAAACTGTTTTTT.

This clone has a single count. The V call is TRBV2, the J call TRBJ2-7; D remains ambiguous. From germline, CDR1 is SNHLY and CDR2 FYNNEI. This CDR3 is 11 amino acids long. V dropped 7 bases and J dropped 4 bases, with 8 bases sitting between them. CDR3 loop: CASMSLYEQYF. CDR3 DNA: TGTGCCAGCATGAGCCTTTACGAGCAGTACTTC.

CDR3 sequence: CASSPLTGVGNEQFF. As DNA, the CDR3 is TGTGCCAGCTCACCATTGACGGGAGTGGGCAATGAGCAGTTCTTC. V is TRBV18 and J is TRBJ2-1, with D perhaps TRBD2 (6 bases). V gave up 2 bases and J gave up 6 bases, with 14 bases separating them. The CDR3 covers 15 residues. In germline, CDR1 is KGHSH, CDR2 LQKENI.

As regards this clone: Other DNA sequences in this specimen translate into the identical CDR3. The chain joins TRBV5-8 to TRBJ1-1; tentatively, D is TRBD1 (5 bases). This CDR3 is 13 amino acids long. Germline CDR1 SGHTS, CDR2 YDEGEE. Trimming left V 5 bases short and J 5 bases short, with 13 bases between. CDR3 region: CASSRRGRTEAFF. CDR3 nucleotide sequence: TGTGCCAGCAGTCGGCGGGGGAGGACTGAAGCTTTCTTT.

The rearrangement uses TRBV7-2 and TRBJ2-3; TRBD2 matches 8 bases. Germline loops: CDR1 SGHTA, CDR2 FQGNSA. The ends lost 5 bases at V and 9 bases at J; junction bases unmatched: 13. The CDR3 spans 15 residues. The CDR3 region is CASSAGTRRSGTQYF. The CDR3 nucleotides are TGTGCCAGCAGCGCCGGGACTAGGCGTTCAGGGACGCAGTATTTT.